A selection of T cell receptor beta chains follows, all from one sample in a study of blood T cell repertoires in COVID-19. Profiling relied on immunoSEQ multiplex PCR, and the TCRdb table lists in-frame clones only, not all of them. Of more than 90,000 clones in the sample, 85% were seen once. Sequencing input: peripheral blood. The receptor set was obtained from a man older than 75 with acute or convalescent COVID-19. CDR3s include the opening cysteine and the closing phenylalanine or tryptophan. The D gene is left open where the match is weak. Clone size, where shown, is once, few, many, or a class for clones that have expanded.

-	-	TRBV5-6	15	TRBJ2-1	CASSLGARIDNEQFF	TGTGCCAGCAGCCTGGGGGCTCGGATCGACAATGAGCAGTTCTTC
-	TRBD1	TRBV11-3	16	TRBJ2-3	CASSPGDSGGTDTQYF	TGTGCCAGCAGCCCTGGGGACAGCGGTGGCACAGATACGCAGTATTTT
-	TRBD2	TRBV5-1	13	TRBJ2-7	CASRSGLVYEQYF	TGCGCCAGCCGATCGGGACTAGTCTACGAGCAGTACTTC
once	-	TRBV27	14	TRBJ2-5	CASSFQGRGETQYF	TGTGCCAGCAGTTTTCAGGGGAGGGGAGAGACCCAGTACTTC
-	TRBD1	TRBV4-2	17	TRBJ2-2	CASSPDRGTGVTGELFF	TGTGCCAGCAGCCCGGACAGGGGGACAGGCGTCACCGGGGAGCTGTTTTTT
-	-	TRBV30	15	TRBJ1-4	CAWRHRDLRNEELFF	TGTGCCTGGAGACACAGGGACCTTAGGAATGAAGAACTGTTTTTT
few	TRBD2	TRBV19	15	TRBJ2-3	CASSETSGRTDTQYF	TGTGCCAGTAGTGAGACTAGCGGGAGAACAGATACGCAGTATTTT
-	-	TRBV19	14	TRBJ2-2	CATRTDPTTGELFF	TGTGCCACTAGGACAGACCCAACCACCGGGGAGCTGTTTTTT
-	-	TRBV7-9	15	TRBJ2-7	CASSAPGTPSYEQYF	TGTGCCAGCAGCGCCCCCGGGACACCCTCCTACGAGCAGTACTTC
-	TRBD1	TRBV28	15	TRBJ1-3	CASRLSTGTGNTIYF	TGTGCCAGCAGACTCTCGACAGGGACTGGAAACACCATATATTTT
-	TRBD1	TRBV19	16	TRBJ1-5	CASSMGTGGSNQPQHF	TGTGCCAGTAGTATGGGGACAGGGGGTAGCAATCAGCCCCAGCATTTT
few	TRBD2	TRBV2	14	TRBJ2-2	CASQLAANTGELFF	TGTGCCAGTCAACTAGCGGCGAACACCGGGGAGCTGTTTTTT
-	-	TRBV18	15	TRBJ1-4	CASSPVGRPNEKLFF	TGTGCCAGCTCACCGGTAGGCAGGCCTAATGAAAAACTGTTTTTT
-	-	TRBV5-1	15	TRBJ1-5	CASRLGENGNQPQHF	TGCGCCAGCAGATTGGGCGAGAATGGCAATCAGCCCCAGCATTTT
-	-	TRBV14	14	TRBJ2-6	CASSQVYGGDVLTF	TGTGCCAGCAGCCAAGTTTACGGCGGCGACGTCCTGACTTTC
-	TRBD2	TRBV6-5	16	TRBJ2-1	CASSSATSGSYNEQFF	TGTGCCAGCAGTTCCGCGACTAGCGGGTCATACAATGAGCAGTTCTTC
-	-	TRBV10-3	13	TRBJ1-2	CAISDPRVAGYTF	TGTGCCATCAGTGACCCTCGAGTAGCGGGCTACACCTTC
once	-	TRBV3-1/TRBV3-2	14	TRBJ2-7	CASSQTTGIYEQYF	TGTGCCAGCAGCCAGACTACGGGAATCTACGAGCAGTACTTC
-	TRBD2	TRBV30	13	TRBJ2-5	CACGTSGGETQYF	TGTGCCTGCGGGACTAGCGGTGGGGAGACCCAGTACTTC
-	-	TRBV19	17	TRBJ1-1	CASSIGGQPLGNTEAFF	TGTGCCAGTAGTATAGGTGGACAGCCCCTCGGGAACACTGAAGCTTTCTTT
-	TRBD2	TRBV19	17	TRBJ2-3	CASSARLAGGSTDTQYF	TGTGCCAGTAGTGCGAGACTAGCGGGAGGGAGCACAGATACGCAGTATTTT
-	TRBD1	TRBV7-2	14	TRBJ2-7	CASSSTGGAYEQYF	TGTGCCAGCAGCTCTACAGGGGGAGCCTACGAGCAGTACTTC
-	TRBD2	TRBV6-4	19	TRBJ2-4	CASSAGTSGRLMAKNIQYF	TGTGCCAGCAGTGCCGGGACTAGCGGGAGGCTAATGGCCAAAAACATTCAGTACTTC
-	-	TRBV5-1	14	TRBJ2-7	CASSLSTSTYEQYF	TGCGCCAGCAGCTTGTCGACATCGACCTACGAGCAGTACTTC
-	TRBD1	TRBV5-5	16	TRBJ1-6	CASSLRTGGDNSPLHF	TGTGCCAGCAGCTTGAGGACAGGGGGGGATAATTCACCCCTCCACTTT
-	TRBD1	TRBV29-1	14	TRBJ1-5	CSVPGQGAGQPQHF	TGCAGCGTACCGGGACAGGGGGCCGGGCAGCCCCAGCATTTT
-	TRBD1	TRBV7-2	12	TRBJ2-3	CASSWTGGAQYF	TGTGCCAGCAGCTGGACAGGGGGCGCGCAGTATTTT
-	-	TRBV7-6	15	TRBJ1-1	CASSPTRASGTEAFF	TGTGCCAGCAGCCCGACGAGGGCCTCGGGCACTGAAGCTTTCTTT
-	TRBD2	TRBV19	16	TRBJ2-2	CASSLRLAGGAGELFF	TGTGCCAGTAGTCTAAGACTAGCGGGAGGCGCCGGGGAGCTGTTTTTT
few	TRBD2	TRBV9	15	TRBJ2-1	CASSGLAGGYNEQFF	TGTGCCAGCAGCGGGTTAGCGGGAGGATACAATGAGCAGTTCTTC
-	TRBD2	TRBV3-1/TRBV3-2	18	TRBJ2-2	CASSQDPSASGRTGELFF	TGTGCCAGCAGCCAAGATCCTTCGGCTAGCGGTCGGACCGGGGAGCTGTTTTTT
few	-	TRBV6-2/TRBV6-3	13	TRBJ2-5	CASSYLAQETQYF	TGTGCCAGCAGTTACTTAGCCCAAGAGACCCAGTACTTC
-	-	TRBV28	14	TRBJ1-4	CASSLQGGMEKLFF	TGTGCCAGCAGTCTCCAAGGGGGTATGGAAAAACTGTTTTTT
-	TRBD1	TRBV28	16	TRBJ1-6	CASSVGGRGLSSPLHF	TGTGCCAGCAGCGTAGGGGGCAGGGGCCTCAGTTCACCCCTCCACTTT
few	TRBD2	TRBV5-6	18	TRBJ2-3	CASSLRPSSGSLPDTQYF	TGTGCCAGCAGCTTGCGCCCATCGAGCGGGAGCTTGCCAGATACGCAGTATTTT
-	-	TRBV9	14	TRBJ2-3	CASSVAGFTDTQYF	TGTGCCAGCAGCGTAGCAGGGTTTACAGATACGCAGTATTTT
-	-	TRBV12-2	17	TRBJ2-4	CASRLVWAFVAKNIQYF	TGTGCAAGTCGCTTAGTCTGGGCATTCGTAGCCAAAAACATTCAGTACTTC
-	-	TRBV7-2	11	TRBJ2-1	CASSIFDEQFF	TGTGCCAGCAGCATATTCGATGAGCAGTTCTTC
-	TRBD2	TRBV7-3	18	TRBJ2-3	CASSKGLAGGPGTDTQYF	TGTGCCAGCAGCAAGGGACTAGCGGGAGGGCCCGGGACAGATACGCAGTATTTT
-	TRBD1	TRBV19	15	TRBJ1-2	CASSIVAGGAFGYTF	TGTGCCAGTAGTATTGTGGCAGGGGGCGCGTTCGGCTACACCTTC
-	-	TRBV11-2	16	TRBJ1-4	CASSFLGEATNEKLFF	TGTGCCAGCAGCTTTCTAGGGGAAGCAACTAATGAAAAACTGTTTTTT
-	-	TRBV5-4	14	TRBJ2-5	CASSPRARGETQYF	TGTGCCAGCAGCCCTAGGGCCCGGGGAGAGACCCAGTACTTC
-	-	TRBV5-6	15	TRBJ2-1	CASSWGGGPDDEQFF	TGTGCCAGCAGCTGGGGGGGCGGGCCGGACGATGAGCAGTTCTTC
-	-	TRBV6-4	13	TRBJ2-2	CASSDTDTGELFF	TGTGCCAGCAGTGACACGGACACCGGGGAGCTGTTTTTT
-	TRBD1	TRBV5-8	17	TRBJ2-5	CASSWGPGQGGQETQYF	TGTGCCAGCAGCTGGGGACCGGGACAGGGGGGCCAAGAGACCCAGTACTTC
-	TRBD2	TRBV9	15	TRBJ2-3	CASSVGLAGEDTQYF	TGTGCCAGCAGCGTGGGACTAGCGGGAGAAGATACGCAGTATTTT
-	TRBD1	TRBV27	14	TRBJ1-3	CASSWDRDGNTIYF	TGTGCCAGCAGTTGGGACAGGGATGGAAACACCATATATTTT
-	-	TRBV28	15	TRBJ2-5	CASSSPSRAQETQYF	TGTGCCAGCAGTTCTCCCAGCAGGGCCCAAGAGACCCAGTACTTC
-	TRBD2	TRBV7-2	16	TRBJ2-5	CASSWRTSGSTETQYF	TGTGCCAGCAGCTGGAGGACTAGCGGGAGTACGGAGACCCAGTACTTC